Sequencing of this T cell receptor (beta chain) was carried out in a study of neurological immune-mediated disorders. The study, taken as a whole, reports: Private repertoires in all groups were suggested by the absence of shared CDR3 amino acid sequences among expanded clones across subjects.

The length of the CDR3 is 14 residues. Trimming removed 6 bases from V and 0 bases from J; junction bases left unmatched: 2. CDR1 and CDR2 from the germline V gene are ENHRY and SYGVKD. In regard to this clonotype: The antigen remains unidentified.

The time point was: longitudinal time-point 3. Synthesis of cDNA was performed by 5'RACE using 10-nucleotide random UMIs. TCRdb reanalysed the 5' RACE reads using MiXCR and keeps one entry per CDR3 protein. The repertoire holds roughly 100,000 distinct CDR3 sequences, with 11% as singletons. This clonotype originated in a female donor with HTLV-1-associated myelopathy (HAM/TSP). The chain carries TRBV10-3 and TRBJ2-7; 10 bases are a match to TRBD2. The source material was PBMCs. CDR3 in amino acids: CAIRASGGSYEQYF. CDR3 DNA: TGTGCCATCAGGGCTAGCGGGGGCTCCTACGAGCAGTACTTC.